This T cell receptor (beta chain) came from a study of early T cells in non-severe SARS-CoV-2 infection. Overall study: Alpha and beta chains were unpaired, from unsorted whole-blood bulk RNA. Study observations and caveats: Anti-spike CD8 responses were favored by VDJdb matching, which missed private and CD4 specificities.

Unique molecular identifiers were added to individual cDNA molecules. MiXCR, run by TCRdb on the 5' RACE reads, gives a single entry per CDR3 protein. The data show 100,000 to 140,000 distinct CDR3 sequences, approximately 10% seen once. The CDR3 consists of 17 residues. Germline CDR1 MDHEN, CDR2 SYDVKM. Trimming at V came to 1 base and at J to 3 bases, leaving 6 bases not matched to a gene. Many counts were recorded for this clonotype. Its matching antigen is unknown. Sequencing used whole blood. The V and J genes are TRBV28 and TRBJ2-7, with 13 bases that match TRBD2. This TCR was recovered from an adult who was a healthcare worker with PCR-confirmed SARS-CoV-2 infection or an uninfected control (not recorded which). The CDR3 DNA follows: TGTGCCAGCAGTTTATCCGACGGACTAGCGGGAGACTACGAGCAGTACTTC. Protein product: CASSLSDGLAGDYEQYF.